This is a list of T cell receptor beta chains from one sample in a study of a mutant IDH1 vaccine in newly diagnosed glioma. Clones were sequenced by immunoSEQ multiplex PCR, and TCRdb holds only the in-frame ones, with some missing. This sample yields 20,000 to 25,000 clones, of which approximately 91% are seen a single time; over 9% belongs to the top ten. This sample comprised PBMCs, obtained from a glioma patient treated with radiotherapy, temozolomide or both. These receptors were collected from a man aged 25 to 40 with glioma. Each CDR3 is given with its conserved first and last residue. Clone size, where shown, is once, few, many, or a class for clones that have expanded.

abundance: few
v_gene: TRBV18
CDR3aa: CASSPPMDPREYF

abundance: NA
v_gene: TRBV19
CDR3aa: CASSIRTGMGAFF

abundance: NA
v_gene: TRBV6-6
CDR3aa: CASSLTDGYTF

abundance: NA
v_gene: TRBV18
CDR3aa: CASSPGQHQPQHF

abundance: NA
v_gene: TRBV4-2
CDR3aa: CASSQDLGTSGTDTQYF

abundance: NA
v_gene: TRBV5-1
CDR3aa: CASSSQGHTEAFF

abundance: NA
v_gene: TRBV6-4
CDR3aa: CASSDSKISGELFF

abundance: NA
v_gene: TRBV19
CDR3aa: CASSFRGGTDTQYF

abundance: NA
v_gene: TRBV27
CDR3aa: CASSLFSGQYNQPQHF

abundance: NA
v_gene: TRBV10-3
CDR3aa: CAIREKEETEAFF

abundance: NA
v_gene: TRBV29-1
CDR3aa: CSVDPGGGYEQYF

abundance: NA
v_gene: TRBV27
CDR3aa: CASSPTTGNYLGNQPQHF

abundance: few
v_gene: TRBV19
CDR3aa: CASSPRGSNEQFF

abundance: NA
v_gene: TRBV5-4
CDR3aa: CASSLEGGTYGYTF

abundance: NA
v_gene: TRBV7-2
CDR3aa: CASSLMGGPGELFF

abundance: medium-sized
v_gene: TRBV12-5
CDR3aa: CASGFGGGSPYGYTF

abundance: NA
v_gene: TRBV6-6
CDR3aa: CASSYKVGYGYTF

abundance: once
v_gene: TRBV5-1
CDR3aa: CASSLVLAGGNNEQFF

abundance: NA
v_gene: TRBV25-1
CDR3aa: CASSGGGRFTEAFF

abundance: NA
v_gene: TRBV5-4
CDR3aa: CASSFDRLETQYF

abundance: NA
v_gene: TRBV6-1
CDR3aa: CASRRTVIRYEQYF

abundance: NA
v_gene: TRBV19
CDR3aa: CASSIVRGMTGELFF

abundance: NA
v_gene: TRBV2
CDR3aa: CASSEKSFGYTEAFF

abundance: NA
v_gene: TRBV2
CDR3aa: CASSETSAAYEQYF

abundance: NA
v_gene: TRBV6-1
CDR3aa: CASSDPAGGTYGYTF

abundance: NA
v_gene: TRBV7-2
CDR3aa: CASSLGVFGGRNTEAFF

abundance: NA
v_gene: TRBV10-3
CDR3aa: CAISATGNTEAFF

abundance: NA
v_gene: TRBV7-9
CDR3aa: CASSLERGGPSGANVLTF

abundance: NA
v_gene: TRBV6-6
CDR3aa: CASTTVEGASTGELFF

abundance: NA
v_gene: TRBV7-2
CDR3aa: CASSLVQPNQPQHF

abundance: NA
v_gene: TRBV7-2
CDR3aa: CASSLYRGNQPQHF

abundance: NA
v_gene: TRBV5-5
CDR3aa: CASSRTAGNTIYF

abundance: NA
v_gene: TRBV5-5
CDR3aa: CASSLGEGASYNEQFF

abundance: NA
v_gene: TRBV27
CDR3aa: CASSIYPVGRQPQHF

abundance: NA
v_gene: TRBV5-1
CDR3aa: CASSLGAAGPYNEQFF

abundance: NA
v_gene: TRBV5-4
CDR3aa: CASSLGEGGGRTFF

abundance: NA
v_gene: TRBV6-1
CDR3aa: CAGKDFHGNQPQHF

abundance: NA
v_gene: TRBV6-5
CDR3aa: CASSTPGLSTGELFF

abundance: NA
v_gene: TRBV30
CDR3aa: CAQKGAENYGYTF

abundance: NA
v_gene: TRBV14
CDR3aa: CASSQARGGNTEAFF

abundance: NA
v_gene: TRBV20-1
CDR3aa: CSVMEETQYF